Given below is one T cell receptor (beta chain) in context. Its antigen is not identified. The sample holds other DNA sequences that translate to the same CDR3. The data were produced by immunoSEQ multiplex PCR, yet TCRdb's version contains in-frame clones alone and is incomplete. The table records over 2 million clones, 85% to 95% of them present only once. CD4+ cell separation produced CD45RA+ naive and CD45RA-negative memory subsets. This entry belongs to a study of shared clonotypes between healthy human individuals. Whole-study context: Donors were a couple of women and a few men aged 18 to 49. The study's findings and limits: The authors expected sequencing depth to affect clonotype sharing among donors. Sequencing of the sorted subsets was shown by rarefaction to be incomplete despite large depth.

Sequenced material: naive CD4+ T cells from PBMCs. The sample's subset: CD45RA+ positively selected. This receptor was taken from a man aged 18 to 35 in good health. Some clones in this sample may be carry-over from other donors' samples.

CDR3 in amino acids: CASSLLGGSSYNEQFF. The CDR3 coding sequence is TGTGCCAGCAGTTTATTGGGCGGGAGTTCGTACAATGAGCAGTTCTTC. This rearrangement joins TRBV27 to TRBJ2-1, with TRBD2 matching 7 bases. CDR1 is MNHEY and CDR2 is SMNVEV in the germline V gene (reference sequence). The CDR3 runs to 16 residues. V lost 1 base to trimming and J lost 4 bases; unmatched junction nucleotides: 7.